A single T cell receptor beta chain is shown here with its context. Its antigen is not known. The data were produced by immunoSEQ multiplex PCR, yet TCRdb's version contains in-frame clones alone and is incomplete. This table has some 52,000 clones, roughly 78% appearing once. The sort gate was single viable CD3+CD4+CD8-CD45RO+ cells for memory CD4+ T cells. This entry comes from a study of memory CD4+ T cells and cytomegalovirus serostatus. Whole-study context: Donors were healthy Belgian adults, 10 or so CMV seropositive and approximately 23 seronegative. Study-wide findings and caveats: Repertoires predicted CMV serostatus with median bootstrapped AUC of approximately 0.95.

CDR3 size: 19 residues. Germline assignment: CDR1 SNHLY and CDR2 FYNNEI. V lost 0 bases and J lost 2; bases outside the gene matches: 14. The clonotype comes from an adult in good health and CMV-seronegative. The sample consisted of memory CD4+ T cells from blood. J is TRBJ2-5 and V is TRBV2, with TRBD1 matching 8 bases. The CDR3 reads CASSEALQWDRIGQETQYF. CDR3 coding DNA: TGTGCCAGCAGTGAAGCGCTTCAGTGGGACAGGATCGGACAAGAGACCCAGTACTTC.